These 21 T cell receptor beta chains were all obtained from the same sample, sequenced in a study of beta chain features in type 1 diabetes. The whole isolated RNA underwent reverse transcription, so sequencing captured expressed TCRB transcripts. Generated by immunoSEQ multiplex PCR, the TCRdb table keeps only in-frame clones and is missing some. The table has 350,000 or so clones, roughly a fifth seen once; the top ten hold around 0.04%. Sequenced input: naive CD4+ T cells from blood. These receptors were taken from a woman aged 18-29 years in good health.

The CDR3 DNA sequence: TGTGCCAGCAGCTTTAGCGGGGGGCTCCACAATGAGCAGTTCTTC. This encodes CASSFSGGLHNEQFF. This chain joins TRBV7-9 and TRBJ2-1, with 10 bases lining up with TRBD2. Germline assignment: CDR1 SEHNR and CDR2 FQNEAQ (reference sequence). V gave up 3 bases and J gave up 5 bases; unmatched junction bases: 4. This CDR3 comprises 15 residues.

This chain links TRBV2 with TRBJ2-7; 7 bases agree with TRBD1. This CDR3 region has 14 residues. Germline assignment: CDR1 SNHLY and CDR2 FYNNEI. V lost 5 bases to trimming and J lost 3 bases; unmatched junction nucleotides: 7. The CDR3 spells CASSPPGQYYEQYF. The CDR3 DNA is TGTGCCAGCAGTCCACCGGGACAGTACTACGAGCAGTACTTC.

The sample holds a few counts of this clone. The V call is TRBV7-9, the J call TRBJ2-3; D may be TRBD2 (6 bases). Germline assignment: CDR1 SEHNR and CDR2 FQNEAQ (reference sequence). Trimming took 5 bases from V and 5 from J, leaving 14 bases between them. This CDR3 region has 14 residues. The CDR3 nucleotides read TGTGCCAGCAGCCCCAGGCGGGGAATAGATACGCAGTATTTT. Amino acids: CASSPRRGIDTQYF.

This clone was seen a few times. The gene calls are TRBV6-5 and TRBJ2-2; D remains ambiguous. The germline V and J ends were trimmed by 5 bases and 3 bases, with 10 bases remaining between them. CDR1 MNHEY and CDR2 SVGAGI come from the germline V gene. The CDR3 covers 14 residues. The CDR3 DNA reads TGTGCCAGCAGTCGTGGAGACCACACCGGGGAGCTGTTTTTT. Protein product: CASSRGDHTGELFF.

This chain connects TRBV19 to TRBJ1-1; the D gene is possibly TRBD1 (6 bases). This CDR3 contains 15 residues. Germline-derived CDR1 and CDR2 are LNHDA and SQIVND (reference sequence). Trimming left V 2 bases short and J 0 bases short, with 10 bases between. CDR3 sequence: CASSIWNRVNTEAFF. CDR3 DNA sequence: TGTGCCAGTAGTATATGGAACAGGGTGAACACTGAAGCTTTCTTT.

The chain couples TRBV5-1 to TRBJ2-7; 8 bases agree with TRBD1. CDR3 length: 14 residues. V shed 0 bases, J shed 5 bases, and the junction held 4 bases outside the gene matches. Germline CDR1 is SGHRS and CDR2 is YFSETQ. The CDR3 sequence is CASSLEGQADEQYF. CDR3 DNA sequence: TGCGCCAGCAGCTTGGAGGGACAGGCTGACGAGCAGTACTTC.

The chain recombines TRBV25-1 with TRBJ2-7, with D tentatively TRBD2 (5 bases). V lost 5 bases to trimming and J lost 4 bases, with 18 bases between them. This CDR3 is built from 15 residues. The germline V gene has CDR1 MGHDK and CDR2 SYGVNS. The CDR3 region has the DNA TGTGCCAGCAGTACAATACGGGGTGTCGGGTACGAGCAGTACTTC. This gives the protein CASSTIRGVGYEQYF.

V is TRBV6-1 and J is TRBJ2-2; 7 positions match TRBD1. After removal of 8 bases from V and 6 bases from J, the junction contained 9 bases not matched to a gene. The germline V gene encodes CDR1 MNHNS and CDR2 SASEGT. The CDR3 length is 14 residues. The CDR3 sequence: CASETGTAAGELFF. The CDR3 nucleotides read TGTGCCAGCGAAACCGGGACAGCGGCCGGGGAGCTGTTTTTT.

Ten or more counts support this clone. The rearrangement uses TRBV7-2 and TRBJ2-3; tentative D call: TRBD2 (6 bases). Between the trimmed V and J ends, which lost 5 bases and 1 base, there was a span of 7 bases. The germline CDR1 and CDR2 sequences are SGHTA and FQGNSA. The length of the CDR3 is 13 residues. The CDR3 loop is CASSGGGTDTQYF. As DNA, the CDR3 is TGTGCCAGCAGCGGCGGGGGCACAGATACGCAGTATTTT. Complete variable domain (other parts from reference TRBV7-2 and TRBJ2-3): GAGVSQSPSNKVTEKGKDVELRCDPISGHTALYWYRQSLGQGLEFLIYFQGNSAPDKSGLPSDRFSAERTGGSVSTLTIQRTQQEDSAVYLCASSGGGTDTQYFGPGTRLTVL.

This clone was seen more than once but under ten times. CDR3 in DNA: TGTGCCAGCAGCCGCTCGGTGAGCTACGAGCAGTACTTC. Its protein product is CASSRSVSYEQYF. The J gene is TRBJ2-7, the V gene TRBV14, with D hard to call. V was trimmed by 4 bases and J by 3 bases, leaving 10 bases between them. Germline loops: CDR1 SGHDN, CDR2 FVKESK. The CDR3 contains 13 residues. Full variable domain (rest looked up from reference TRBV14 and TRBJ2-7): EAGVTQFPSHSVIEKGQTVTLRCDPISGHDNLYWYRRVMGKEIKFLLHFVKESKQDESGMPNNRFLAERTGGTYSTLKVQPAELEDSGVYFCASSRSVSYEQYFGPGTRLTVT.

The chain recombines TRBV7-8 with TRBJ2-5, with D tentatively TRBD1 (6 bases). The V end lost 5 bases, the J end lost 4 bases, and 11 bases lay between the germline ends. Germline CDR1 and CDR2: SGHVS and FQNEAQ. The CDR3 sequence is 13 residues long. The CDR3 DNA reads TGTGCCAGCAGCGGAAGACAGGTAGAGACCCAGTACTTC. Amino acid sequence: CASSGRQVETQYF.

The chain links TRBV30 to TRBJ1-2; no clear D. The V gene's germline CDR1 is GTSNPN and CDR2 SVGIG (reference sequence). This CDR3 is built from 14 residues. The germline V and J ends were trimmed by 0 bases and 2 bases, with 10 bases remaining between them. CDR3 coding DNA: TGTGCCTGGAGTGTAACGTGGCAGAACTATGGCTACACCTTC. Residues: CAWSVTWQNYGYTF.

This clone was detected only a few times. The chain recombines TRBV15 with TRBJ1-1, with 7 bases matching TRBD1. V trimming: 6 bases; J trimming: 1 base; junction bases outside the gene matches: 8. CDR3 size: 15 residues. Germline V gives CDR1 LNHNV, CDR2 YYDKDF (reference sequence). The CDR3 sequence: CATRALDRPNTEAFF. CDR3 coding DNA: TGTGCCACCAGAGCGCTGGACAGGCCGAACACTGAAGCTTTCTTT.

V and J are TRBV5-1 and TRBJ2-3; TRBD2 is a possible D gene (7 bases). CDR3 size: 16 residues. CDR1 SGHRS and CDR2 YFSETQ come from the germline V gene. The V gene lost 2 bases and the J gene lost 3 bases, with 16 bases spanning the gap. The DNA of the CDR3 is TGCGCCAGCAGCTTTCGGGGGGCCGCTGGTACAGATACGCAGTATTTT. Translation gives CASSFRGAAGTDTQYF. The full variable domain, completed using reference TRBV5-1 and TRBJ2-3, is KAGVTQTPRYLIKTRGQQVTLSCSPISGHRSVSWYQQTPGQGLQFLFEYFSETQRNKGNFPGRFSGRQFSNSRSEMNVSTLELGDSALYLCASSFRGAAGTDTQYFGPGTRLTVL.

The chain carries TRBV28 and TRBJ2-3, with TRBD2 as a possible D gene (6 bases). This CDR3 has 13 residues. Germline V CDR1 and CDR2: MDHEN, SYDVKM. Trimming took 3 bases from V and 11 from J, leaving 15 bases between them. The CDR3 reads CASSLGMGLLQYF. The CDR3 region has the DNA TGTGCCAGCAGTTTGGGGATGGGACTTCTGCAGTATTTT.

CDR3 sequence: CASSRRTSGRTDNEQFF. The CDR3 nucleotides read TGTGCCAGCAGCCGACGGACTAGCGGGAGAACTGACAATGAGCAGTTCTTC. The genes are TRBV13 and TRBJ2-1, with 13 bases matching TRBD2. This CDR3 contains 17 residues. In germline, CDR1 is PRHDT, CDR2 FYEKMQ (reference sequence). J gave up 5 bases and V 5 bases, and 9 bases lay outside the gene matches.

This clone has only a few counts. The CDR3 bases are TGCGCCAGCAGCTTGAACAGTGCGAACACCGGGGAGCTGTTTTTT. The encoded protein is CASSLNSANTGELFF. The chain combines TRBV5-1 with TRBJ2-2; the D is unclear. The CDR3 has 15 residues. Germline V lookup: CDR1 SGHRS, CDR2 YFSETQ. The germline V and J ends were trimmed by 1 base and 0 bases, with 7 bases remaining between them.

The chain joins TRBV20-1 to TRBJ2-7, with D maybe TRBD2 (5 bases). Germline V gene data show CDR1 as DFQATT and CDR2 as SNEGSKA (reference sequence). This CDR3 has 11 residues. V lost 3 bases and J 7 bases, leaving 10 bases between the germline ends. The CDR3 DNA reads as TGCAGTGCTAGGGACTCCCTAGAGCAGTACTTC. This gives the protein CSARDSLEQYF.

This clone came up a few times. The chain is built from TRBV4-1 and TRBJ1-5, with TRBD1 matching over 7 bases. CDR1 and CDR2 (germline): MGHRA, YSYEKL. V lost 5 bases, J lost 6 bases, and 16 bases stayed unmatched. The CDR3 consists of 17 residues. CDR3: CASSWGAKGASGQPQHF. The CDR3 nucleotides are TGCGCCAGCAGCTGGGGTGCCAAGGGGGCGTCAGGTCAGCCCCAGCATTTT.

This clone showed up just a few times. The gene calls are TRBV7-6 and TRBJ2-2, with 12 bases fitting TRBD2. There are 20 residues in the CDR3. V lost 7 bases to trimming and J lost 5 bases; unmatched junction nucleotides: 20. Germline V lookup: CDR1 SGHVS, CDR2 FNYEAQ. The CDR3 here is CASNPGGLAGTPGGTGELFF. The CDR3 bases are TGTGCCAGCAACCCCGGAGGACTAGCGGGAACCCCCGGGGGGACCGGGGAGCTGTTTTTT.

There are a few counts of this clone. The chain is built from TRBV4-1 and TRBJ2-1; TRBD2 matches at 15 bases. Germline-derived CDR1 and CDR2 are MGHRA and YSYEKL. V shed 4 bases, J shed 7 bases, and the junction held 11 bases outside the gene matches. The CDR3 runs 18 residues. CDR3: CASSRGLAGGRDRNEQFF. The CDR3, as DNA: TGCGCCAGCAGCCGAGGACTAGCGGGAGGGCGGGATAGAAATGAGCAGTTCTTC.